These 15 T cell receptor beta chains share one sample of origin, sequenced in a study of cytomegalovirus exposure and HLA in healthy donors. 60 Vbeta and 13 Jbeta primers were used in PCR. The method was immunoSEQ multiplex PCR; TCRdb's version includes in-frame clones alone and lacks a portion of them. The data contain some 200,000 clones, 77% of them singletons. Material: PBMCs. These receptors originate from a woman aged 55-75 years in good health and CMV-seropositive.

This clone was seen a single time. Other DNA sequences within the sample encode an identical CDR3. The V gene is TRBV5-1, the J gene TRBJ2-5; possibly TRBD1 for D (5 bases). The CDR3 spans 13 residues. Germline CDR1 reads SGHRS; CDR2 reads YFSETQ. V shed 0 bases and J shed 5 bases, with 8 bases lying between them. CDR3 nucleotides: TGCGCCAGCAGCTTGGCAGGGCTCGAGACCCAGTACTTC. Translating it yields CASSLAGLETQYF.

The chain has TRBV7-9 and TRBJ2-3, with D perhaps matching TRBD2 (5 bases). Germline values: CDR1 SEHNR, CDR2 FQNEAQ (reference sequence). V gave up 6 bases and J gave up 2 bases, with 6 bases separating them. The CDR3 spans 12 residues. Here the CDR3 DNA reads TGTGCCAGCAGTCGGGACACAGATACGCAGTATTTT. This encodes CASSRDTDTQYF.

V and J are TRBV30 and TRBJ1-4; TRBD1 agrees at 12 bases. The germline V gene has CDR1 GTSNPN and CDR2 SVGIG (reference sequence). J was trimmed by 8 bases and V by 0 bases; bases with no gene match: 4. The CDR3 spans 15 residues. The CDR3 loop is CAWSVLGQGAEKLFF. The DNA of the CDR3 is TGTGCCTGGAGTGTATTGGGACAGGGGGCCGAAAAACTGTTTTTT.

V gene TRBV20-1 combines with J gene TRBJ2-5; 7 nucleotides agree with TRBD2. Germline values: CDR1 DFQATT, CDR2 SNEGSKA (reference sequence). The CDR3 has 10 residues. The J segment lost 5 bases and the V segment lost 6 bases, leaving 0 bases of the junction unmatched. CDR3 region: CSAGRETQYF. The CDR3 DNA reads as TGCAGTGCCGGGAGGGAGACCCAGTACTTC.

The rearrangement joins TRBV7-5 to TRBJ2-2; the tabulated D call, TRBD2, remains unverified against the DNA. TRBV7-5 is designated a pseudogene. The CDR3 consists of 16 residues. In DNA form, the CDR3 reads TGTGTCAGAAGCTCCCCTAGCGGGGTTGACACCGGGGAGCTGTTTTTT. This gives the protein CVRSSPSGVDTGELFF.

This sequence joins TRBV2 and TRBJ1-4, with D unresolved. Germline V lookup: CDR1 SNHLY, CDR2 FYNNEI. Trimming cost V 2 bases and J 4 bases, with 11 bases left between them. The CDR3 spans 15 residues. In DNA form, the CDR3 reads TGTGCCAGCAGTGAAAGGTCAGACTATAATGAAAAACTGTTTTTT. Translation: CASSERSDYNEKLFF.

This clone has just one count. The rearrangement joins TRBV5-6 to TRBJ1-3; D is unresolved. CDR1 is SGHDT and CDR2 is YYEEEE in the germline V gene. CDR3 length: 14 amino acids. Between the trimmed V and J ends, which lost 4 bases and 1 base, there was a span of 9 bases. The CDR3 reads CASSRGRSGNTIYF. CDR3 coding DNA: TGTGCCAGCAGCCGAGGGAGGTCTGGAAACACCATATATTTT.

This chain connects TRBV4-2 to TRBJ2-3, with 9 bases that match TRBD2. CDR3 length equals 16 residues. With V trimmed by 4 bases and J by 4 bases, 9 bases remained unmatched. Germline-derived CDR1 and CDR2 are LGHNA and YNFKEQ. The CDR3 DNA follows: TGTGCCAGCAGCCGGGAGGGTAGCGGGAGCGCAGATACGCAGTATTTT. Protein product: CASSREGSGSADTQYF.

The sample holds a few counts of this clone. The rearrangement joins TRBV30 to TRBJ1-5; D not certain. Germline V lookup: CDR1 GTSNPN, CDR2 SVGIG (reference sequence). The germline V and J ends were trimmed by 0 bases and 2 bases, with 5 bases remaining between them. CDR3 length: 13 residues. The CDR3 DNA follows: TGTGCCTGGAGTGTACTGGGCAATCAGCCCCAGCATTTT. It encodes CAWSVLGNQPQHF.

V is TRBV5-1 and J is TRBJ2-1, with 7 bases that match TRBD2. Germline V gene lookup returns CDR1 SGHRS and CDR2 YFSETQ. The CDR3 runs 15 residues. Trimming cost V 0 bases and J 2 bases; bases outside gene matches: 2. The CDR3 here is CASSLALAAYNEQFF. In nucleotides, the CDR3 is TGCGCCAGCAGCTTGGCGCTAGCGGCCTACAATGAGCAGTTCTTC.

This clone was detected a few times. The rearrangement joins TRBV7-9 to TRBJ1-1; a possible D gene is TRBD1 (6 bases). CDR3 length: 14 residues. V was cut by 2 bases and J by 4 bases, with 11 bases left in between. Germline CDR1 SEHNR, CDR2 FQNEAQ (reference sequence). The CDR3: CASSLSTGSTEAFF. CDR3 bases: TGTGCCAGCAGCTTAAGCACAGGGAGCACTGAAGCTTTCTTT.

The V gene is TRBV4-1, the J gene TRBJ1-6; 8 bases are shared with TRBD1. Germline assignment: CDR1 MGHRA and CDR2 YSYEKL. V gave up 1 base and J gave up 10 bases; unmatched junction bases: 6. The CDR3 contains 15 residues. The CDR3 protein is CASSQGRDRWSPLHF. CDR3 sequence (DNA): TGCGCCAGCAGCCAAGGCCGGGACAGGTGGTCACCCCTCCACTTT.

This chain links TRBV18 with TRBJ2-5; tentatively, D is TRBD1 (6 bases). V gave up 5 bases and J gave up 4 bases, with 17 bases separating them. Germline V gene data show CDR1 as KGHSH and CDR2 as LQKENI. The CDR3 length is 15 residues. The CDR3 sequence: CASSEPTGRAETQYF. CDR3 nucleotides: TGTGCCAGCTCAGAGCCGACAGGTCGGGCAGAGACCCAGTACTTC.

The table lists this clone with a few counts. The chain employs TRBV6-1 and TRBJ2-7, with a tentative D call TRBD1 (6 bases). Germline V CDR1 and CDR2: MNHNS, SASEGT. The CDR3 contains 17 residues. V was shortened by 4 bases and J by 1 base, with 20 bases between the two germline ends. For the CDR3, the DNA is TGTGCCAGCAGTGCCCACACAGGGTCAGATGTTTCCTACGAGCAGTACTTC. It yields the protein CASSAHTGSDVSYEQYF.

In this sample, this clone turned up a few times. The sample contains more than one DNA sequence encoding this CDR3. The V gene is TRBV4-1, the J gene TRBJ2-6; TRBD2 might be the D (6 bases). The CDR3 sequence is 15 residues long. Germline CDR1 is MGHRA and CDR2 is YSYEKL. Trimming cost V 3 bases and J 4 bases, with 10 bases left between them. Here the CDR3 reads CASSHGGSGANVLTF. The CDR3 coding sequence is TGCGCCAGCAGCCATGGGGGGAGCGGGGCCAACGTCCTGACTTTC.